One sample yielded the 21 T cell receptor beta chains listed below, sequenced in a study of shared clonotypes between healthy human individuals. Assay used: immunoSEQ multiplex PCR; TCRdb lists only in-frame clones, some missing. The table has approximately 2.1 million clones, approximately 93% seen once. Sequencing was done on a sample of naive CD4+ T cells from PBMCs. Specified subset: CD45RA+ positively selected. The receptors shown here come from a man younger than 35 in good health. Some clones in this sample may be carry-over from other donors' samples.

The chain is built from TRBV6-6 and TRBJ2-1, with D possibly being TRBD2 (6 bases). Germline CDR1 reads MNHNY; CDR2 reads SVGAGI (reference sequence). V was cut by 4 bases and J by 8 bases, with 15 bases left in between. This CDR3 is 14 amino acids long. CDR3 coding DNA: TGTGCCAGCAGTTCCTTGACTAGTTCCTATGAGCAGTTCTTC. Translating gives CASSSLTSSYEQFF.

The chain employs TRBV27 and TRBJ1-2, with unresolved D. Trimming stripped 5 bases from V and 5 bases from J, with 18 bases between. Germline CDR1 reads MNHEY; CDR2 reads SMNVEV (reference sequence). CDR3 length equals 15 residues. The CDR3 bases are TGTGCCAGCAGTCAGTACGGGATTGTAGGATATGGCTACACCTTC. This encodes CASSQYGIVGYGYTF.

The J gene is TRBJ2-5, the V gene TRBV18; 10 positions agree with TRBD1. This CDR3 has 17 residues. Germline loops: CDR1 KGHSH, CDR2 LQKENI. V trimming: 5 bases; J trimming: 1 base; junction bases outside the gene matches: 10. DNA of the CDR3: TGTGCCAGCTCAACTCGGGACAGGGGCTGGGGCCAAGAGACCCAGTACTTC. Protein: CASSTRDRGWGQETQYF.

V gene TRBV7-9 combines with J gene TRBJ2-5, with D perhaps TRBD1 (6 bases). V was clipped by 4 bases and J by 0 bases, with 21 bases between them. Germline V CDR1 and CDR2: SEHNR, FQNEAQ (reference sequence). The CDR3 is made up of 18 amino acids. The CDR3 region is CASSWGLDATQYQETQYF. The CDR3, as DNA: TGTGCCAGCAGCTGGGGGCTAGACGCAACCCAGTACCAAGAGACCCAGTACTTC.

The chain has TRBV6-1 and TRBJ2-2, with 9 bases identical to TRBD2. The CDR3 is 15 amino acids. The V gene's germline CDR1 is MNHNS and CDR2 SASEGT. J lost 5 bases, V lost 7 bases, and 8 bases had no gene match. Written as DNA, the CDR3 is TGTGCCAGCACTGGGGGGACTAGCTATACCGGGGAGCTGTTTTTT. This encodes CASTGGTSYTGELFF.

This clone was seen just once. The chain links TRBV29-1 to TRBJ1-2; unclear D gene. V was pared by 4 bases and J by 5 bases, with 2 bases between. This CDR3 spans 9 amino acids. Germline lookup yields CDR1 SQVTM and CDR2 ANQGSEA. The CDR3 DNA reads as TGCAGCGTTGTATATGGCTACACCTTC. Encoded protein: CSVVYGYTF.

This chain connects TRBV2 to TRBJ2-7, with D hard to call. CDR3 length equals 12 residues. V lost 7 bases, J lost 3 bases, and 10 bases lay in between. CDR1 and CDR2 from the germline V gene are SNHLY and FYNNEI. For the CDR3, the DNA is TGTGCCAGCAAGTCAGTAGTCTACGAGCAGTACTTC. Translation: CASKSVVYEQYF.

J is TRBJ1-3 and V is TRBV7-2; TRBD1 might be the D (5 bases). V dropped 3 bases and J dropped 0 bases, with 12 bases sitting between them. Germline CDR1 and CDR2: SGHTA and FQGNSA. This CDR3 spans 16 amino acids. This CDR3 reads CASSLAGVRSGNTIYF. In DNA, the CDR3 is TGTGCCAGCAGCTTGGCGGGGGTACGCTCTGGAAACACCATATATTTT.

As concerns this clone: Other DNA sequences within the sample encode an identical CDR3. The V gene is TRBV5-1, the J gene TRBJ2-1; possibly TRBD1 or TRBD2 for D (5 bases each). Trimming cost V 0 bases and J 3 bases, with 10 bases left between them. The CDR3 runs 15 residues. Germline assignment: CDR1 SGHRS and CDR2 YFSETQ. The CDR3 is CASSLGGRGYNEQFF. CDR3 DNA: TGCGCCAGCAGCTTGGGGGGGAGAGGCTACAATGAGCAGTTCTTC.

The V call is TRBV15, the J call TRBJ1-5; D call uncertain. The CDR3 contains 15 residues. V lost 0 bases and J 2 bases, leaving 8 bases between the germline ends. CDR1 and CDR2 from the germline V gene are LNHNV and YYDKDF (reference sequence). The CDR3 reads CATSRDNRGNQPQHF. The CDR3 coding sequence is TGTGCCACCAGCAGAGATAACCGAGGCAATCAGCCCCAGCATTTT.

The chain uses TRBV28 and TRBJ2-7; 8 nucleotides agree with TRBD1. The length of the CDR3 is 15 residues. Trimming took 5 bases from V and 3 from J; bases not matched to a gene: 9. The germline gives CDR1 MDHEN, CDR2 SYDVKM. The CDR3 coding sequence is TGTGCCAGCAGTCAAGCAGGGGGCCACCGCTACGAGCAGTACTTC. This sequence encodes CASSQAGGHRYEQYF.

This chain links TRBV4-3 with TRBJ2-5, with 7 nucleotides matching TRBD1. After removal of 3 bases from V and 3 bases from J, the junction contained 7 bases not matched to a gene. The CDR3 extends over 15 amino acids. Per germline, CDR1 LGHNA and CDR2 YSLEER. This CDR3 is CASSQDLTGEETQYF. CDR3 DNA sequence: TGCGCCAGCAGCCAGGATTTAACAGGGGAAGAGACCCAGTACTTC.

The chain employs TRBV7-8 and TRBJ2-1; a possible D gene is TRBD1 (6 bases). Trimming removed 5 bases at V and 0 bases at J, with 17 bases between. Per the germline V gene, CDR1 is SGHVS and CDR2 is FQNEAQ. The CDR3 runs 17 residues. The CDR3 protein is CASSLLRQVRSYNEQFF. CDR3 in DNA: TGTGCCAGCAGCCTCTTACGACAGGTCCGCTCCTACAATGAGCAGTTCTTC.

The rearrangement joins TRBV7-9 to TRBJ2-2, with TRBD1 identical over 8 bases. The CDR3 consists of 15 residues. Germline trimming cut 6 bases from V and 2 bases from J; bases unmatched to any gene: 5. From germline, CDR1 is SEHNR and CDR2 FQNEAQ (reference sequence). The CDR3 coding sequence is TGTGCCAGCAGACCAGGGACAGGTAACACCGGGGAGCTGTTTTTT. Translating gives CASRPGTGNTGELFF.

The CDR3 DNA sequence: TGTGCCAGCAGCTTGCAAATCAGGGAAACTGAAGCTTTCTTT. Protein: CASSLQIRETEAFF. The rearrangement links TRBV7-9 to TRBJ1-1; D possibly corresponds to TRBD1 (5 bases). The germline V gene has CDR1 SEHNR and CDR2 FQNEAQ (reference sequence). The CDR3 has 14 residues. V lost 3 bases, J lost 5 bases, and 13 bases lay in between.

About this clone: The sample holds other DNA sequences that translate to the same CDR3. CDR3 region: CASSLDQGTDTQYF. CDR3 bases: TGTGCCAGCAGCTTGGATCAGGGCACAGATACGCAGTATTTT. The rearrangement uses TRBV5-4 and TRBJ2-3; D gene unclear. Germline V gene lookup returns CDR1 SGHNT and CDR2 YYREEE (reference sequence). The ends were cut back, 0 bases at V and 1 base at J, with 6 bases in the middle. The CDR3 is 14 amino acids.

The chain carries TRBV7-9 and TRBJ2-7, with D possibly matching TRBD2 (5 bases). V lost 5 bases and J lost 4, with 24 bases in between. This CDR3 has 17 amino acids. Per the germline V gene, CDR1 is SEHNR and CDR2 is FQNEAQ (reference sequence). The CDR3 DNA reads TGTGCCAGCAGCCCCGAAACCCCAGGAAGAGGGCGGTACGAGCAGTACTTC. Translation: CASSPETPGRGRYEQYF.

V and J are TRBV7-8 and TRBJ1-2; D unresolved. CDR1 and CDR2 from the germline V gene are SGHVS and FQNEAQ. Trimming left V 3 bases short and J 5 bases short, with 13 bases between. CDR3 size: 14 residues. The CDR3 sequence is CASSFTRTEYGYTF. The CDR3 nucleotides read TGTGCCAGCAGCTTTACCCGGACCGAGTATGGCTACACCTTC.

The gene calls are TRBV11-2 and TRBJ2-7; 8 bases fit TRBD2. Germline-derived CDR1 and CDR2 are SGHAT and FQNNGV. Trimming removed 1 base from V and 1 base from J; junction bases left unmatched: 3. CDR3 length equals 15 residues. DNA for the CDR3: TGTGCCAGCAGCTTAGTAGCGGGGCGTTCCTACGAGCAGTACTTC. Protein sequence: CASSLVAGRSYEQYF.

The table lists this clone with a count of one. The chain combines TRBV7-2 with TRBJ2-7; D perhaps matches TRBD2 (6 bases). Trimming cost V 5 bases and J 2 bases, with 13 bases left between them. Germline V gene sequence: CDR1 SGHTA, CDR2 FQGNSA. CDR3 length equals 14 residues. The CDR3 DNA reads TGTGCCAGCAGCCTAACGGGAGTTCCCTACGAGCAGTACTTC. Residues: CASSLTGVPYEQYF. Based on the CDR3 plus reference TRBV7-2 and TRBJ2-7, the full variable domain is GAGVSQSPSNKVTEKGKDVELRCDPISGHTALYWYRQSLGQGLEFLIYFQGNSAPDKSGLPSDRFSAERTGGSVSTLTIQRTQQEDSAVYLCASSLTGVPYEQYFGPGTRLTVT.

The chain links TRBV30 to TRBJ1-4; no reliable D call. Trimming removed 0 bases at V and 4 bases at J, with 12 bases between. This CDR3 is built from 15 residues. Germline V gene lookup returns CDR1 GTSNPN and CDR2 SVGIG (reference sequence). The CDR3 reads CAWSVLAASNEKLFF. CDR3 nucleotides: TGTGCCTGGAGTGTACTGGCGGCCAGTAATGAAAAACTGTTTTTT.